This T cell receptor beta chain was retrieved from a study of blood T cell repertoires in COVID-19. Study context: The cDNA or gDNA used as material had been derived from T cells, B-cell-depleted T cells, or PBMCs.

Per the germline V gene, CDR1 is MGHRA and CDR2 is YSYEKL. The CDR3 covers 15 residues. V lost 1 base, J lost 0 bases, and 9 bases lay in between. Profiled with immunoSEQ multiplex PCR; TCRdb holds only in-frame clones, not every one. The table includes fewer than 350,000 clones, roughly 90% detected once. Material for sequencing was PBMCs or T cells enriched from blood (not recorded which). The J gene is TRBJ1-2, the V gene TRBV4-1; D remains ambiguous. This TCR derives from a woman younger than 35 with acute COVID-19. For the CDR3, the DNA is TGCGCCAGCAGCCAAGCAGCGATCGCTAACTATGGCTACACCTTC. This translates into CASSQAAIANYGYTF.